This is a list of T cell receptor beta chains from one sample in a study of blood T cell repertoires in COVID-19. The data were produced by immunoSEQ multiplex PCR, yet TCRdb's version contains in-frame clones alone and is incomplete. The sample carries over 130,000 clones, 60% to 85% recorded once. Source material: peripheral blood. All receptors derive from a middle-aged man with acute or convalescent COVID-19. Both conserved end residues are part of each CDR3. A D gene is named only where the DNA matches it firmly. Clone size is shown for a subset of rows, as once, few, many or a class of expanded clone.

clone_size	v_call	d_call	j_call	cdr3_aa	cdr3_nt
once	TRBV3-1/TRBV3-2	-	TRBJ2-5	CASSLDAVSVETQYF	TGTGCCAGCAGCCTCGACGCGGTTTCGGTTGAGACCCAGTACTTC
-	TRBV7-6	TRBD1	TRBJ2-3	CASSQRDSPLDTQYF	TGTGCCAGCAGCCAAAGGGACAGTCCTTTGGATACGCAGTATTTT
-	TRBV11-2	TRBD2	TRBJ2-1	CASSFTFSGGDFSYNEQFF	TGTGCCAGCAGCTTCACGTTCTCCGGGGGGGATTTCTCCTACAATGAGCAGTTCTTC
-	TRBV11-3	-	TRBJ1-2	CASSLDKAGPQDGYTF	TGTGCCAGCAGCTTAGATAAGGCAGGGCCGCAGGATGGCTACACCTTC
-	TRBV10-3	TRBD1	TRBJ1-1	CAISDLDRVGKTEAFF	TGTGCCATCAGTGACCTCGACAGGGTCGGGAAGACTGAAGCTTTCTTT
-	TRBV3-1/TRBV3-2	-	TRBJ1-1	CASSWEGTEAFF	TGTGCCAGCAGCTGGGAGGGCACTGAAGCTTTCTTT
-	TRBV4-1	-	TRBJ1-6	CASSFKTDNSPLHF	TGCGCCAGCAGCTTCAAGACAGACAATTCACCCCTCCACTTT
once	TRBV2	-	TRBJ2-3	CASRIAESTDTQYF	TGTGCCAGCAGGATAGCGGAAAGCACAGATACGCAGTATTTT
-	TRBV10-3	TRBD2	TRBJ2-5	CAISEERDSLNF	TGTGCCATCAGTGAGGAGCGGGACTCCCTCAACTTC
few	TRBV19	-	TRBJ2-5	CASSIDSQETQYF	TGTGCCAGTAGTATAGACAGCCAAGAGACCCAGTACTTC
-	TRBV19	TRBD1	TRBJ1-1	CASSIQRQGKTEAFF	TGTGCCAGTAGTATTCAGAGACAGGGGAAGACTGAAGCTTTCTTT
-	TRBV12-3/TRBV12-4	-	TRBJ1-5	CASSFRGDQPQHF	TGTGCCAGCAGTTTCAGGGGTGATCAGCCCCAGCATTTT
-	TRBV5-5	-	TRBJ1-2	CASSLAGEPNSFYGYTF	TGTGCCAGCAGCTTGGCCGGTGAGCCAAATAGTTTCTATGGCTACACCTTC
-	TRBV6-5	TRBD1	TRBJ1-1	CASSYSTGVGTEAFF	TGTGCCAGCAGTTACTCCACAGGGGTGGGAACTGAAGCTTTCTTT
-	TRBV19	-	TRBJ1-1	CASSTGLNTEAFF	TGTGCCAGTTCGACAGGTTTGAACACTGAAGCTTTCTTT
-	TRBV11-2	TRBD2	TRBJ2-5	CASSLGPRGAEETQYF	TGTGCCAGCAGCTTAGGTCCGCGGGGGGCCGAAGAGACCCAGTACTTC
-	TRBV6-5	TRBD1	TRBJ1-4	CASRRDRVFNEKLFF	TGTGCCAGCAGGAGGGACAGGGTGTTTAATGAAAAACTGTTTTTT
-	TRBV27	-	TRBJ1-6	CASSFNNSPLHF	TGTGCCAGCAGTTTCAATAATTCACCCCTCCACTTT
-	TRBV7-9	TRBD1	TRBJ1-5	CASSSTGSQPQHF	TGTGCCAGCAGCTCGACAGGGTCTCAGCCCCAGCATTTT
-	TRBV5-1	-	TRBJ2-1	CASSLQGSYNEQFF	TGCGCCAGCAGCTTACAGGGATCCTACAATGAGCAGTTCTTC
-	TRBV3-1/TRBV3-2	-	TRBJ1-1	CASSQRLRARTEAFF	TGTGCCAGCAGCCAAAGGCTCAGGGCGCGCACTGAAGCTTTCTTT
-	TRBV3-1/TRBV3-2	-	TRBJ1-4	CASSQADTPSEKLFF	TGTGCCAGCAGCCAAGCGGACACACCGTCTGAAAAACTGTTTTTT
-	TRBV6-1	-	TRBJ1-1	CASSDTILMNTEAFF	TGTGCCAGCAGTGATACAATCCTCATGAACACTGAAGCTTTCTTT
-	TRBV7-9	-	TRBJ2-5	CASSPAGETQYF	TGTGCCAGCAGCCCCGCGGGGGAGACCCAGTACTTC
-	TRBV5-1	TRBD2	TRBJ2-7	CASSTLQGGVEQYF	TGCGCCAGCAGCACCCTCCAGGGAGGGGTCGAGCAGTACTTC
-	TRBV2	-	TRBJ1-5	CASRNMGNQPQHF	TGTGCCAGCAGGAACATGGGCAATCAGCCCCAGCATTTT
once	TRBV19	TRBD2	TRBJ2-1	CASSKTSGGQGNEQFF	TGTGCCAGTAGTAAGACTAGCGGGGGACAAGGGAATGAGCAGTTCTTC
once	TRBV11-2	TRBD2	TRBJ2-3	CASSSRLAGGGDTQYF	TGTGCCAGCAGCAGCAGACTAGCGGGGGGTGGAGATACGCAGTATTTT
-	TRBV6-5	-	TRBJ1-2	CASGRQPDHPYGYTF	TGTGCCAGCGGCAGACAGCCGGATCACCCATATGGCTACACCTTC
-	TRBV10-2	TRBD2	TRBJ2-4	CASSDGGGASKNIQYF	TGCGCCAGCAGTGATGGCGGGGGGGCCTCCAAAAACATTCAGTACTTC
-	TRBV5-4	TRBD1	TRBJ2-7	CASSSGQGQEQYF	TGTGCCAGCAGCTCGGGACAGGGCCAAGAGCAGTACTTC
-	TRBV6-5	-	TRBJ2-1	CASSPGVTYNEQFF	TGTGCCAGCAGCCCAGGGGTAACCTACAATGAGCAGTTCTTC
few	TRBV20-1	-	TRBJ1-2	CSASWRLGYGYTF	TGCAGTGCTAGTTGGAGATTAGGCTATGGCTACACCTTC
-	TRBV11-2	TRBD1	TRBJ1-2	CASSSGTGVSYGYTF	TGTGCCAGCAGCTCCGGGACAGGGGTTTCCTATGGCTACACCTTC
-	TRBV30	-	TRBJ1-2	CAWSVLGAGGYTF	TGTGCCTGGAGTGTATTGGGGGCGGGTGGCTACACCTTC
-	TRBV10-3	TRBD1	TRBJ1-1	CAISGGTGHTEAFF	TGTGCCATCAGTGGCGGGACAGGGCACACTGAAGCTTTCTTT
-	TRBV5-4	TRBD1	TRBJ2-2	CASSWEQGAGELFF	TGTGCCAGCAGCTGGGAACAGGGGGCCGGGGAGCTGTTTTTT
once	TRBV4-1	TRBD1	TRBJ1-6	CASSQQPGGNSPLHF	TGCGCCAGCAGCCAACAGCCAGGGGGTAATTCACCCCTCCACTTT
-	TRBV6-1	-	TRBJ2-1	CASSENAGIDNEQFF	TGTGCCAGCAGTGAAAATGCAGGGATAGACAATGAGCAGTTCTTC
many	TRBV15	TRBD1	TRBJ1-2	CATSRDQTGRRYTF	TGTGCCACCAGCAGAGATCAGACAGGGAGACGCTACACCTTC
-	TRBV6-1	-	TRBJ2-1	CASSEEGGVYNEQFF	TGTGCCAGCAGTGAAGAGGGCGGGGTCTACAATGAGCAGTTCTTC
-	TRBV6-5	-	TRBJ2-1	CASSPLGVPNDEQFF	TGTGCCAGCAGTCCCCTCGGGGTCCCCAACGATGAGCAGTTCTTC
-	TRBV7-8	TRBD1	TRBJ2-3	CASSLAGPGGDTQYF	TGTGCCAGCAGCTTAGCGGGGCCAGGGGGAGATACGCAGTATTTT
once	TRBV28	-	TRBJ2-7	CASRAGPYEQYF	TGTGCCAGCAGGGCAGGTCCCTACGAGCAGTACTTC
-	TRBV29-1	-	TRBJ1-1	CSAVGARNTEAFF	TGCAGCGCAGTGGGGGCGCGGAACACTGAAGCTTTCTTT
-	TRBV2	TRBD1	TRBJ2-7	CAISRDRDYEQYF	TGTGCCATTAGCCGGGACAGGGACTACGAGCAGTACTTC
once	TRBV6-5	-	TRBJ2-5	CASTEGAGIQETQYF	TGTGCCAGCACCGAAGGGGCAGGTATCCAAGAGACCCAGTACTTC
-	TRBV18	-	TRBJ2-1	CASCSRGDNEQFF	TGTGCCAGCTGCTCCAGGGGTGACAATGAGCAGTTCTTC
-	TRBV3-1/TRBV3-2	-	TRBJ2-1	CASSYSGAEQFF	TGTGCCAGCAGCTATTCAGGGGCTGAGCAGTTCTTC
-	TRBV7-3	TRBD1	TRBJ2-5	CASSLGQGALGAETQYF	TGTGCCAGCAGCCTGGGACAGGGGGCGCTAGGGGCAGAGACCCAGTACTTC
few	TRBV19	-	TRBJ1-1	CASMEQGDRWDTEAFF	TGTGCCAGTATGGAACAGGGAGACCGATGGGACACTGAAGCTTTCTTT
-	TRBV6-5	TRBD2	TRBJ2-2	CASRNSGTTTGELFF	TGTGCCAGCAGGAATAGCGGGACTACAACCGGGGAGCTGTTTTTT